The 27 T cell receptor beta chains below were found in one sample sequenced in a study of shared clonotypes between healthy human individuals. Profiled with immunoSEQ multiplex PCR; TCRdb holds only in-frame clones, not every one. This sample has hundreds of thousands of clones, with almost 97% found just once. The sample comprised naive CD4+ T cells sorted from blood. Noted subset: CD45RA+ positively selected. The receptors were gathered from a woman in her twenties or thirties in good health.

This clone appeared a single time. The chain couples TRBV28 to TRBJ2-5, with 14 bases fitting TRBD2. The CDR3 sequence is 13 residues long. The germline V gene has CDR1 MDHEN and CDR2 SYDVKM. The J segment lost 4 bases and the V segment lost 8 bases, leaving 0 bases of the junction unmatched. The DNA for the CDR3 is TGTGCCAGCGGACTAGCGGGGGGAGAGACCCAGTACTTC. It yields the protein CASGLAGGETQYF.

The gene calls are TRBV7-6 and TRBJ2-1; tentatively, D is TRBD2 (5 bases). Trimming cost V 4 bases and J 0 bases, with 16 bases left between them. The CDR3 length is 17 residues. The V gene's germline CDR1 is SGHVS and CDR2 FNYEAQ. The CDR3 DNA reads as TGTGCCAGCAGCTCAATTGGTGGTGGGAGCTCCTACAATGAGCAGTTCTTC. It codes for CASSSIGGGSSYNEQFF. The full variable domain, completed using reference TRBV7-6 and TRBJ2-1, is GAGVSQSPRYKVTKRGQDVALRCDPISGHVSLYWYRQALGQGPEFLTYFNYEAQQDKSGLPNDRFSAERPEGSISTLTIQRTEQRDSAMYRCASSSIGGGSSYNEQFFGPGTRLTVL.

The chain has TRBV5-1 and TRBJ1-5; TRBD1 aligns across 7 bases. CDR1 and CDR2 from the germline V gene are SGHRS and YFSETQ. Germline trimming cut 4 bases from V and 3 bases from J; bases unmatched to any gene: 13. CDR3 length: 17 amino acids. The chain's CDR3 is CASSETQGGTLNQPQHF. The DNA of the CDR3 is TGCGCCAGCAGCGAAACTCAGGGGGGGACACTCAATCAGCCCCAGCATTTT.

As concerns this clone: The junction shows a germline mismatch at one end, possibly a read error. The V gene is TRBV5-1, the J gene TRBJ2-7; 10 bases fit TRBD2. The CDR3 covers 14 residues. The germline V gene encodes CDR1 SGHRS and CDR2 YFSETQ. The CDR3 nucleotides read TGCGCCAGCAACACCGTAGCGGGAGGTTACGGGCAGTACTTC. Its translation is CASNTVAGGYGQYF. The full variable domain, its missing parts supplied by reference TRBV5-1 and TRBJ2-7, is KAGVTQTPRYLIKTRGQQVTLSCSPISGHRSVSWYQQTPGQGLQFLFEYFSETQRNKGNFPGRFSGRQFSNSRSEMNVSTLELGDSALYLCASNTVAGGYGQYFGPGTRLTVT.

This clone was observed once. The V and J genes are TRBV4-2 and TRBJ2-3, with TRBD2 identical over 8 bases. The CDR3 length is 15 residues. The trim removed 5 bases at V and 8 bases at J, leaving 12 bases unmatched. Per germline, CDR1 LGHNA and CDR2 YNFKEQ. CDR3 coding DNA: TGTGCCAGCAGCACCCGGACTAGCCCTCAGGGTACGCAGTATTTT. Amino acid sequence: CASSTRTSPQGTQYF.

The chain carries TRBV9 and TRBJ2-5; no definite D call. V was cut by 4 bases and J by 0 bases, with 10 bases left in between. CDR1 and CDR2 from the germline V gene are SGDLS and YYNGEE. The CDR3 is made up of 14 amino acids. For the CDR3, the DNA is TGTGCCAGCAGCACCCGACCGTACCAAGAGACCCAGTACTTC. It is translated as CASSTRPYQETQYF. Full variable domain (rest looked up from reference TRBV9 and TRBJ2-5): DSGVTQTPKHLITATGQRVTLRCSPRSGDLSVYWYQQSLDQGLQFLIQYYNGEERAKGNILERFSAQQFPDLHSELNLSSLELGDSALYFCASSTRPYQETQYFGPGTRLLVL.

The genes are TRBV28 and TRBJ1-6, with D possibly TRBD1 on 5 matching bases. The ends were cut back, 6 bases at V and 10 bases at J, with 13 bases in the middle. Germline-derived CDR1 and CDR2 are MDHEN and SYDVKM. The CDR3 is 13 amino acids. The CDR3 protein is CASRQGWGSPLHF. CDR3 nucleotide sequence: TGTGCCAGCAGGCAGGGTTGGGGCTCACCCCTCCACTTT.

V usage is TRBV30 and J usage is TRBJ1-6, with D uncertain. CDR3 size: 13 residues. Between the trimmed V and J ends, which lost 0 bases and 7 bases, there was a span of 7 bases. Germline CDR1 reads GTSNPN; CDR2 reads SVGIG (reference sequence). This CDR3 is CAWSVRGNSPLHF. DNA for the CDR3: TGTGCCTGGAGTGTACGGGGAAATTCACCCCTCCACTTT.

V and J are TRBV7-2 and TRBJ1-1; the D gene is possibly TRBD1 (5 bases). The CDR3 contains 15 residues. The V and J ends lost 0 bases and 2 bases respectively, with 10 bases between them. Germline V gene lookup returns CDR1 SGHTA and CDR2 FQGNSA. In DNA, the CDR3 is TGTGCCAGCAGCTTAGCGGCACAGGTTAACACTGAAGCTTTCTTT. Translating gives CASSLAAQVNTEAFF.

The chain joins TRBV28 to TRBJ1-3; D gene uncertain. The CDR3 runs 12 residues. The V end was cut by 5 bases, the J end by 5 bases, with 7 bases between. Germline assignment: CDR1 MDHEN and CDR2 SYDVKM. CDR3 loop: CASSDGRNTIYF. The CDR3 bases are TGTGCCAGCAGTGATGGGAGAAACACCATATATTTT.

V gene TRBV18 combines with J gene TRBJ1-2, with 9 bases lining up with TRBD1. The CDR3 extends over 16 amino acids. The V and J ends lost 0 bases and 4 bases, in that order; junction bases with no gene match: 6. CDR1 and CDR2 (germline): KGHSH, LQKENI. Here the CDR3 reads CASSPPGTGQGYGYTF. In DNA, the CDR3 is TGTGCCAGCTCACCACCAGGGACAGGGCAGGGCTATGGCTACACCTTC. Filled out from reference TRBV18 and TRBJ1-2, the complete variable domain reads NAGVMQNPRHLVRRRGQEARLRCSPMKGHSHVYWYRQLPEEGLKFMVYLQKENIIDESGMPKERFSAEFPKEGPSILRIQQVVRGDSAAYFCASSPPGTGQGYGYTFGSGTRLTVV.

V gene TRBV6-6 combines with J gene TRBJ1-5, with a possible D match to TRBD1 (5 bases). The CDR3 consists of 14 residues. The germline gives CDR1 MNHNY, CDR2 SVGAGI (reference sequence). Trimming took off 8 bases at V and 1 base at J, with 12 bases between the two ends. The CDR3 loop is CASGEGLSNQPQHF. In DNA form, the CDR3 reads TGTGCCAGCGGGGAGGGACTAAGCAATCAGCCCCAGCATTTT.

The CDR3 is CASSIVDSYDNEQFF. In nucleotides, the CDR3 is TGTGCCAGTAGTATAGTGGACAGTTATGACAATGAGCAGTTCTTC. The chain recombines TRBV19 with TRBJ2-1, with D possibly TRBD1 on 6 matching bases. Germline V gives CDR1 LNHDA, CDR2 SQIVND (reference sequence). This CDR3 is 15 amino acids long. Trimming removed 1 base at V and 5 bases at J, with 12 bases between. The whole variable domain, remainder taken from reference TRBV19 and TRBJ2-1, is DGGITQSPKYLFRKEGQNVTLSCEQNLNHDAMYWYRQDPGQGLRLIYYSQIVNDFQKGDIAEGYSVSREKKESFPLTVTSAQKNPTAFYLCASSIVDSYDNEQFFGPGTRLTVL.

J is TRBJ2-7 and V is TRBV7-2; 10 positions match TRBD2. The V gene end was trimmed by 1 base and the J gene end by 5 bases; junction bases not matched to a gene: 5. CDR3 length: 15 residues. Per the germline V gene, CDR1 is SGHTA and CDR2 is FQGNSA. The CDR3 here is CASSLEAGGFHEQYF. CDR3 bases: TGTGCCAGCAGCTTAGAAGCGGGAGGGTTCCACGAGCAGTACTTC.

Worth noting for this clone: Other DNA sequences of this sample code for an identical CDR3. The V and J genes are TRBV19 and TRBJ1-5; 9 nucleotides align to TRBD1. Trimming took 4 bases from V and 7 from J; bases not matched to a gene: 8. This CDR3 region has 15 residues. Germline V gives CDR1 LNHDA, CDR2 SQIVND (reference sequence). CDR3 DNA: TGTGCCAGTAGTACCTCACAGGGGGCAGGGCAGCCCCAGCATTTT. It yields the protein CASSTSQGAGQPQHF.

The CDR3 loop is CASSARSGREAEQYF. The CDR3 DNA reads TGTGCCAGCAGTGCACGAAGCGGGAGGGAAGCCGAGCAGTACTTC. V and J are TRBV2 and TRBJ2-7; 10 bases are shared with TRBD2. The ends lost 4 bases at V and 6 bases at J; junction bases unmatched: 9. Germline CDR1 and CDR2: SNHLY and FYNNEI. This CDR3 spans 15 amino acids.

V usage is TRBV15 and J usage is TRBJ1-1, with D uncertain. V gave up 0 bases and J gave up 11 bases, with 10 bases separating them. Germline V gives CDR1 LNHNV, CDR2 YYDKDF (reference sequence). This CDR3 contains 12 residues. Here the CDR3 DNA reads TGTGCCACCAGCAGAGATTTTATAGACGCTTTCTTT. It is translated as CATSRDFIDAFF.

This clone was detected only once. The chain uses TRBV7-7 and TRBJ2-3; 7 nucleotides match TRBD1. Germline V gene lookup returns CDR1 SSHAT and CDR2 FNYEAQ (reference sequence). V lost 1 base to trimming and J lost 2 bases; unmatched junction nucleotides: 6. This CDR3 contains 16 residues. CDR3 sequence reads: CASSLGWGQNTDTQYF. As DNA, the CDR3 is TGTGCCAGCAGCTTAGGTTGGGGACAGAACACAGATACGCAGTATTTT.

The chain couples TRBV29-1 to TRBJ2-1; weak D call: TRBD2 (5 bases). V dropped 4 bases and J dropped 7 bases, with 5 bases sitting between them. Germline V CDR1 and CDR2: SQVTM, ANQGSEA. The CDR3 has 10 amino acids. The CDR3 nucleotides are TGCAGCGTTGCGGGGAATGAGCAGTTCTTC. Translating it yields CSVAGNEQFF.

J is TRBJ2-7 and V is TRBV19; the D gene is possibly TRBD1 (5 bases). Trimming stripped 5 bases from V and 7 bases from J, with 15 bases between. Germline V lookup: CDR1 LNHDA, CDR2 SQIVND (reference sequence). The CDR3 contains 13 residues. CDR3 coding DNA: TGTGCCAGTAGTGCGTCCAGGGTTGGGGAGCAGTACTTC. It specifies CASSASRVGEQYF.

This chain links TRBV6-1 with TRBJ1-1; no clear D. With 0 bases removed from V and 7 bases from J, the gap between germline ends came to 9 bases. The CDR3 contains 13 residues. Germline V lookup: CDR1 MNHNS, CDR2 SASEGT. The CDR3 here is CASSEAALFEAFF. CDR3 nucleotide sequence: TGTGCCAGCAGTGAAGCTGCCCTCTTTGAAGCTTTCTTT.

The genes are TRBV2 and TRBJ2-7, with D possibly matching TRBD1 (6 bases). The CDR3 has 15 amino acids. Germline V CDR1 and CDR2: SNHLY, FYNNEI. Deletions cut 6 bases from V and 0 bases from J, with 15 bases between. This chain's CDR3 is CASRVDRPSSYEQYF. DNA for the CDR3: TGTGCCAGCAGGGTGGACAGACCTAGCTCCTACGAGCAGTACTTC.

DNA of the CDR3: TGTGCCAGCAGCTTTGGACCGGGACGCTCCTACAATGAGCAGTTCTTC. It specifies CASSFGPGRSYNEQFF. The chain couples TRBV7-2 to TRBJ2-1; possibly TRBD1 or TRBD2 for D (5 bases each). Trimming removed 3 bases at V and 0 bases at J, with 12 bases between. The CDR3 loop spans 16 amino acids. CDR1 is SGHTA and CDR2 is FQGNSA in the germline V gene.

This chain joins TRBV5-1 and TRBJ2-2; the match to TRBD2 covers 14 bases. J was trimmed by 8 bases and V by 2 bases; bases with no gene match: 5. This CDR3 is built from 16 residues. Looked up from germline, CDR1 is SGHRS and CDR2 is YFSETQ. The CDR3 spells CASSFGTSGSVGELFF. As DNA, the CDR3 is TGCGCCAGCAGCTTCGGGACTAGCGGGAGTGTTGGGGAGCTGTTTTTT.

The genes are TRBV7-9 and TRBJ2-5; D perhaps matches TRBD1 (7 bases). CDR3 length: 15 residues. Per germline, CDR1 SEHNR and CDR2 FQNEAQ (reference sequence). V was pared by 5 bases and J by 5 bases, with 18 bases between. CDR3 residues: CASSHRGGTEETQYF. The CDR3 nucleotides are TGTGCCAGCAGCCACCGCGGCGGGACAGAGGAGACCCAGTACTTC.

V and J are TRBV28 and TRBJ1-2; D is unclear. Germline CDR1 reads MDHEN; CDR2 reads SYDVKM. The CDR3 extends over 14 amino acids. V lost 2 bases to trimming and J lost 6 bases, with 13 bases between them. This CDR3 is CASSLSPGFNGYTF. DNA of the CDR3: TGTGCCAGCAGTTTAAGTCCTGGGTTTAATGGCTACACCTTC.

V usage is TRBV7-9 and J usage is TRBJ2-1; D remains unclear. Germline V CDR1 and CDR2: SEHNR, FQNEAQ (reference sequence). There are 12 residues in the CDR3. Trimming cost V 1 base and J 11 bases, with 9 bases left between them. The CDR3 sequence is CASSLVTLQQFF. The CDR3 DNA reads TGTGCCAGCAGCTTAGTTACACTTCAGCAGTTCTTC.